Given below is one T cell receptor beta chain in context. Its target antigen remains unknown. No base-level quality is on record; no much larger clone is a single base apart. This record comes from a study of cytomegalovirus exposure and HLA in healthy donors (dated by TCRdb to about 2017). Regarding the study in general: According to an earlier analysis of around 600 of the donors, 200 million or so T cells yielded 117 million unique TCR beta sequences and around 300 Gb of sequence data. Donor age, sex, ethnicity and CMV serostatus were compiled together with the repertoire data. An early release covering 500 to 750 HLA-typed donors comprised approximately 300 gigabases of sequencing data and tens of millions of unique TCR sequences. All discovery cohort repertoires had been generated using a single sequencing platform. The number of typed donors differed by locus: about 620-640 for A, B, C, DRB1 and DQB1; about 520 for DQA1; around 580 for DPA1; and some 470 for DPB1. To study patterns of TCR occurrence, a later analysis re-analyzed previously published TCR beta repertoires from more than 550 donors and added high-resolution HLA genotyping. In an earlier analysis of 500 to 650 of the donors, high-throughput TCR beta sequencing was used to judge whether each TCR beta V gene segment behaved as functional or pseudogenic. Of the 300 to 400 genotyped donors, 81% fell in the genetic ancestry cluster associated with self-reported Caucasian donors. Roughly 5 DR-DQ haplotypes were handled as single units for association and clustering, since linkage in the cohort was strong. The study used immunosequencing to profile the T cell repertoires of several hundred subjects and linked those repertoires to cytomegalovirus serostatus. HLA typing covered class I and class II loci at four-digit resolution. On average, 235,054 unique TCR beta nucleotide sequences were sequenced per donor among about 400 genotyped donors of the cohort, with 15% to 20% of those sequences being non-productive. In addition to the first cohort of 666 subjects, a separate validation cohort of 100 to 150 different subjects was used. In a later genetic analysis, genome-wide SNP genotypes for about 65% of the roughly 700 donors were used, and that subset was treated as a discovery cohort. The study aimed to test whether cataloging public T cell receptors could reveal signatures of past pathogen exposure. In the later analysis, no new phenotypic data were used to find candidate immune exposures; instead, reliance was placed on TCR beta sequences and their occurrence across donors. To predict cytomegalovirus infection status, the study combined high-throughput TCR immunosequencing, statistical association of individual TCRs with disease status, and machine learning.

The library was produced with the immunoSEQ multiplex PCR assay. For the multiplex PCR, a mixture combining 60 forward primers for TCR Vbeta segments and 13 reverse primers for TCR Jbeta segments was used. A multiplex PCR assay on genomic DNA amplified the CDR3 region of rearranged TCR beta genes. The amplified TCR beta libraries were sequenced on the Illumina HiSeq System as 87-base-pair reads. From the authors' description of their analysis: Across the roughly 670 repertoires, a later analysis counted 75 million to 90 million unique TCR beta chains, approximately 12 million of which were shared by at least two donors. A nearest-neighbor algorithm error-corrected the raw reads and collapsed the reads into unique sequences, merging closely related sequences to remove PCR and sequencing errors. To assign V, D and J gene segments, CDR3 sequences were aligned to IMGT reference sequences. Each retained sequence needed at least a six-nucleotide match to both a V gene segment and a J gene segment. A rearrangement counted as productive if the CDR3 had no stop codons and remained in frame with V and J, and every other rearrangement counted as non-productive. CDR3 was defined by IMGT convention, running from the second conserved V-encoded cysteine to the conserved J-encoded phenylalanine. The earlier analysis of about 570 of the donors excluded any sequence lacking an unambiguous match to a single V gene segment. An earlier analysis of roughly 590 of the donors called V segments functional above 56.7% productive rearrangements and segregating when the between-donor standard deviation exceeded 5%. A statistical classification framework was developed to diagnose cytomegalovirus status using the catalog of TCR beta chain sequences. In a later analysis, TCR nucleotide sequences were compared against IMGT/GENE-DB human TR gene sequences so that V and J genes could be assigned. Using the TCRdist pipeline, a later analysis assigned CDR3 sequences along with most-parsimonious VDJ recombination scenarios. In a later analysis, each TCR beta chain was defined by its CDR3 amino acid sequence together with its V-gene family, and reads lacking a unique V-gene family were excluded. To address suspected cross-contamination and a sequencing artifact, a later analysis removed under 600 highly shared, low-generation-probability nucleotide sequences. For each public chain, a later analysis derived a clonal expansion index from normalized ranks of inferred template counts within each repertoire. In a later analysis, generation probabilities were computed using a VDJ recombination model fitted to out-of-frame rearrangements, and the results were checked against IGoR. In a later analysis, hypergeometric tests were used to score TCR-TCR, TCR-HLA and TCR-CMV co-occurrence, with a repertoire-size bias correction applied to TCR pairs. A later analysis estimated false discovery rates by permuting HLA or CMV assignments 20 times. A later analysis grouped co-occurring TCRs with DBSCAN, adding TCRdist sequence similarity when clustering within HLA-allele-positive subsets. Co-occurrence clustering excluded repertoires with fewer than 30,000 or more than 120,000 public chains, plus five with anomalous nucleotide sharing. The table was pulled from immuneACCESS by TCRdb, which kept in-frame rearrangements only. Such tables lose some clones; where checked, under half of the loss comes from unresolved V genes, and the rest has no known cause. That table supplies the V and J calls and clone size; D and trimming were determined from the DNA. In this sample the table shows about 130,000 clones, approximately 9% of which occur a single time. In total, the top ten clones hold 6.5% to 8.5% of the sample.

The cohort consisted of 600 or so healthy bone marrow donors. At the time of sampling, all cohort members were nominally healthy, though unrecorded immune exposures were likely present. The donor was CMV seropositive and belonged to the group of 250 to 300 seropositive cohort members. Each donor provided a peripheral blood sample, and peripheral blood mononuclear cells were used for TCR beta sequencing. The Qiagen DNeasy Blood Extraction Kit was used to extract genomic DNA from the blood cell samples. Points the paper makes about the study in general: A cluster of highly shared sequence variants was judged likely to be a technical artifact of the sequencing pipeline. In a later analysis, the rate of TCR association differed among HLA loci, with DRB1 alleles having the most associated TCRs and HLA-C alleles having the fewest. A further reported finding was that TCR beta sequences accurately predicted the HLA-A and HLA-B alleles for most subjects in the first cohort. Compared with equally common non-associated chains, HLA-associated TCR beta chains in a later analysis were more clonally expanded and had lower generation probabilities. According to the authors, the approach could potentially be generalized to other disease states and immunological phenotypes. In a later analysis, around 15,000 TCR beta sequences were associated with specific HLA alleles at a false discovery rate of 0.05. In a later analysis, several top co-occurrence clusters were reported to appear linked to parvovirus B19, influenza, CMV and Epstein-Barr virus. Correlated functional status among segregating V segments might reflect linkage disequilibrium, but an unknown experimental factor could not be ruled out. A later genetic analysis reported fewer N-insertions in productive TCRs among donors in an Asian-associated ancestry cluster than the roughly 620-donor mean. When HLA alleles, especially DR and DQ, strongly co-occurred, TCR associations were difficult to assign to individual alleles. The only immune exposure information available for the cohort was CMV serostatus. HLA typing was unavailable for some donors at each locus, so association tests used only the typed subset. Because counts were too low, roughly 18 rarely observed V segments, including chromosome 9 orphons, were left out of the earlier analysis of 587 of the donors. V-gene and J-gene trimming of TCR beta chains was associated with a missense DCLRE1C variant in a later genetic analysis, and the association was replicated in an independent cohort. Sequencing depth was assumed to be roughly uniform across donors in the presence/absence analyses, though that assumption may not hold. The classifier was reported to diagnose cytomegalovirus status with high specificity and sensitivity in both the original cohort and the validation cohort. Across donors, most TCR sequences were observed very rarely, whereas some public TCRs were present in many individuals. In a later analysis, most CMV-associated TCR beta chains were found to appear HLA-restricted, with HLA associations seemingly driven largely by CMV exposure. A few of the identified cytomegalovirus-associated TCR beta chains were confirmed in vitro to be specific for cytomegalovirus antigens. In an earlier analysis of about 550 of the donors, most TCR beta V segments were observed in productive rearrangements about 87% or about 30% of the time, broadly matching IMGT annotations. A total of some 180 TCR beta chains were listed by the study as associated with cytomegalovirus. This cohort had only TCR beta chains sequenced, and the lack of alpha or paired-chain data limited which features could be detected.

The sequenced sample consisted of PBMCs. The clonotype comes from a woman between 40 and 50 years old in good health and CMV-seropositive.

The CDR3 is CASSFGANTGELFF. The bases read TGTGCCAGCAGTTTCGGGGCGAACACCGGGGAGCTGTTTTTT. Recombination connected TRBV27 to TRBJ2-2; the D gene is perhaps TRBD2, on 5 matching bases. CDR1 and CDR2 are read off the germline V gene (reference sequence) as MNHEY and SMNVEV. The CDR3 covers 14 residues, taking in both the cysteine and the phenylalanine. This entry keeps only the CDR3 DNA: 42 bases, framed from base 1. Trimming takes 3 bases from V and 0 bases from J, and the germline ends sit 5 bases apart.